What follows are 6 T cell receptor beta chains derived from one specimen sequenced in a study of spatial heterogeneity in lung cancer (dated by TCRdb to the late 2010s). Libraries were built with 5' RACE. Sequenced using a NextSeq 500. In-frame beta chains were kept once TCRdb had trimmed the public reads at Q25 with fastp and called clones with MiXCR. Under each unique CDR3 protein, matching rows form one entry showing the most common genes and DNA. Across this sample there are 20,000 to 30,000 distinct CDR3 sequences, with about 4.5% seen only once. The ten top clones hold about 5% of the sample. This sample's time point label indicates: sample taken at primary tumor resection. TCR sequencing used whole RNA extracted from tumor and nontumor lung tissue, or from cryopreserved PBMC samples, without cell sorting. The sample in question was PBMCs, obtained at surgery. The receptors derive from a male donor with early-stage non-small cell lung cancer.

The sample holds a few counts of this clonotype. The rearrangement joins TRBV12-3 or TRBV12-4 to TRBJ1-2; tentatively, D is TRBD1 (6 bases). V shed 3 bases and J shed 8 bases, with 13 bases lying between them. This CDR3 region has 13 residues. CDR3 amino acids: CASSLRGPRGYTF. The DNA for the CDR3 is TGTGCCAGCAGTTTGCGGGGGCCGCGGGGCTACACCTTC.

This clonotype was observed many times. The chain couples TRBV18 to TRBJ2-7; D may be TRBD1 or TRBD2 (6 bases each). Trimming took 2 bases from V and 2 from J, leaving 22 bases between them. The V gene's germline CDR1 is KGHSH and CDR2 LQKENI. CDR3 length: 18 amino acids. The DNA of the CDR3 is TGTGCCAGCTCACCAAATGCCTCGTGGAGGGGGAACACCTACGAGCAGTACTTC. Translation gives CASSPNASWRGNTYEQYF.

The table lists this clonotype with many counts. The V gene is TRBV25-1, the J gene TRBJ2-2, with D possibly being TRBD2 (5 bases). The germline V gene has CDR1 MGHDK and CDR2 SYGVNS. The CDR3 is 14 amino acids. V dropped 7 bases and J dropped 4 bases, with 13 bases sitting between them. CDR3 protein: CASTPIGSTGELFF. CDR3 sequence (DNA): TGTGCCAGCACCCCTATAGGGAGCACCGGGGAGCTGTTTTTT.

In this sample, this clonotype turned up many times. The CDR3 is CASSQDRAISSGANVLTF. CDR3 bases: TGTGCCAGCAGCCAAGATAGGGCCATTAGCTCTGGGGCCAACGTCCTGACTTTC. The V gene is TRBV3-1, the J gene TRBJ2-6; the D is unclear. The V and J ends lost 0 bases and 0 bases respectively, with 12 bases between them. CDR1 and CDR2 from the germline V gene are LGHDT and YNNKEL (reference sequence). The CDR3 sequence is 18 residues long.

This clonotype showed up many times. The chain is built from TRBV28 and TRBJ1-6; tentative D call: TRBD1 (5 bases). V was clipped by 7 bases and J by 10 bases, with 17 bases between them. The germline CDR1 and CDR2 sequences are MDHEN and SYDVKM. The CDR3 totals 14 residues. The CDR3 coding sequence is TGTGCCAGCATTCCCCAAGGGGTCCGGTCACCCCTCCACTTT. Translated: CASIPQGVRSPLHF.

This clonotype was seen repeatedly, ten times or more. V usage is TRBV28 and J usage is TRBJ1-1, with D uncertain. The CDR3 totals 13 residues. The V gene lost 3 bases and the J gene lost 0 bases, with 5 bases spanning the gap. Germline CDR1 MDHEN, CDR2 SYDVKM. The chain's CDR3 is CASSLRLNTEAFF. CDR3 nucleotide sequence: TGTGCCAGCAGTTTGAGGCTGAACACTGAAGCTTTCTTT.